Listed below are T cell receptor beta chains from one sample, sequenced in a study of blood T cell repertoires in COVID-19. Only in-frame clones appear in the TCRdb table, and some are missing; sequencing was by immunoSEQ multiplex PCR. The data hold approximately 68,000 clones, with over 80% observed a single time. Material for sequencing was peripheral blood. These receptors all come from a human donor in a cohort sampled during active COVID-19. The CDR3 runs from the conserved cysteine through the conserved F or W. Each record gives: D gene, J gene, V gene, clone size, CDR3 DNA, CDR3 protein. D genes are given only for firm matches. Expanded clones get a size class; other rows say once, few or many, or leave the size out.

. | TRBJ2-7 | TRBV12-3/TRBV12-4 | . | TGTGCCAGCAGTTTAATGGAGGGGAGAGAGCAGTACTTC | CASSLMEGREQYF
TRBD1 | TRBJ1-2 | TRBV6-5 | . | TGTGCCAGCAGTAGGGGGCATAACTATGGCTACACCTTC | CASSRGHNYGYTF
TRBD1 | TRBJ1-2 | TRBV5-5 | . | TGTGCCAGCAGTCATACAGGGGGCACTAACTATGGCTACACCTTC | CASSHTGGTNYGYTF
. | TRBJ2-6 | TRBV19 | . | TGTGCCAGTAAGAGCGTGAACTCTGGGGCCAACGTCCTGACTTTC | CASKSVNSGANVLTF
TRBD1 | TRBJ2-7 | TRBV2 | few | TGTGCCAGCCGGGACAGCGCCTACGAGCAGTACTTC | CASRDSAYEQYF
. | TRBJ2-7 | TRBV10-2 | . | TGCGCCAGCAGTGAACTACCGGAGGCCTACGAGCAGTACTTC | CASSELPEAYEQYF
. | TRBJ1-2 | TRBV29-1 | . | TGCAGCGTTCCTAGACAGGACTATGGCTACACCTTC | CSVPRQDYGYTF
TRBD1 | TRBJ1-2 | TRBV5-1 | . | TGCGCCAGCAGCGCCTACAGGGGGCGCGGCTATGGCTACACCTTC | CASSAYRGRGYGYTF
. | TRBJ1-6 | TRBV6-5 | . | TGTGCCACTCGTAAGAGTTTGGACAGTAATTCACCCCTCCACTTT | CATRKSLDSNSPLHF
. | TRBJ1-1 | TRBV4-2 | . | TGTGCCAGCAGCCAGGTAACAGGGCAGAACACTGAAGCTTTCTTT | CASSQVTGQNTEAFF
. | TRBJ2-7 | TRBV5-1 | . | TGCGCCAGCAGCTTTACAGCTCAAGCTCCTCTCAGGTACTTC | CASSFTAQAPLRYF
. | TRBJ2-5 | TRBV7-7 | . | TGTGCCAGCAGCTTGGCAGGGGGGAGTGAAGAGACCCAGTACTTC | CASSLAGGSEETQYF
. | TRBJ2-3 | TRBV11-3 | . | TGTGCCAGCAGCTCTCGAGCAGGGTTCGATACGCAGTATTTT | CASSSRAGFDTQYF
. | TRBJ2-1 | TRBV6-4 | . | TGTGCCAGCAGTGACTCTAGGGAGGCGGGTGAGCAGTTCTTC | CASSDSREAGEQFF
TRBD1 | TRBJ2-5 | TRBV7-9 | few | TGTGCCAGCAGCTCATCAAGGGGGACAGGTCCCCAAGAGACCCAGTACTTC | CASSSSRGTGPQETQYF
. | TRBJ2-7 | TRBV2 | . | TGTGCCAGCAGACCGGGACTTGCTTACGAGCAGTACTTC | CASRPGLAYEQYF
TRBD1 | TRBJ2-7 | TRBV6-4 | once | TGTGCCAGCAGTGCACGACAGGGGCTCTCCTACGAGCAGTACTTC | CASSARQGLSYEQYF
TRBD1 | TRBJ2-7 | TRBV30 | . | TGTGCCTGGAGTCAAGACAGGGGCTACGAGCAGTACTTC | CAWSQDRGYEQYF
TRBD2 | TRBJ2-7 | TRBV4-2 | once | TGTGCCAGCAGCCAAGCGGGACTAGCGTACGAGCAGTACTTC | CASSQAGLAYEQYF
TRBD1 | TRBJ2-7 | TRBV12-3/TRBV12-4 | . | TGTGCCAGCAGGAAGGGACAGGAAGGCGAGCAGTACTTC | CASRKGQEGEQYF
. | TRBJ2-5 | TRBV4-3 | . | TGCGCCAGCAGCCTCTGGGAGGGGGGTAGAGAGACCCAGTACTTC | CASSLWEGGRETQYF
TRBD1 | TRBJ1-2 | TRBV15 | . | TGTGCCATCAAGTCAGGGGGCGGCTATGGCTACACCTTC | CAIKSGGGYGYTF
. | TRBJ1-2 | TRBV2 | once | TGTGCCAGCAGTAAGGGAGGGGACTATGGCTACACCTTC | CASSKGGDYGYTF
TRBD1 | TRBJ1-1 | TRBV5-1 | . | TGCGCCAGCAGCTTTTTTCAGGGGGCGAGCACTGAAGCTTTCTTT | CASSFFQGASTEAFF
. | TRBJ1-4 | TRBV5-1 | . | TGCGCCAGCAGCTTAGGACAGAATGAAAAACTGTTTTTT | CASSLGQNEKLFF
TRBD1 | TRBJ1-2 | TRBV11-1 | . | TGTGCCAGCAGCTTAGAGGGGGCCGGCTACACCTTC | CASSLEGAGYTF
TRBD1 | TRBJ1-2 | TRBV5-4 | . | TGTGCCAGCAGCAGAGCGGGACAGGGCGATGGCTACACCTTC | CASSRAGQGDGYTF
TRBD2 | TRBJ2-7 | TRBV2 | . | TGTGCCAGCAGACAAGGACTAGCGGGGGGCTACGAGCAGTACTTC | CASRQGLAGGYEQYF
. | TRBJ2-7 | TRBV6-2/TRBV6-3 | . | TGTGCCAGCAGCCCTTCCCAAGGGGCAGGGTCCTACGAGCAGTACTTC | CASSPSQGAGSYEQYF
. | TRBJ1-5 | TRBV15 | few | TGTGCCACCCATGGGGGAGGCCATAGCAATCAGCCCCAGCATTTT | CATHGGGHSNQPQHF
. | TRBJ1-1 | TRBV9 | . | TGTGCCAGCAGCGTAGTTTCAGGGTCCGGTGAAGCTTTCTTT | CASSVVSGSGEAFF
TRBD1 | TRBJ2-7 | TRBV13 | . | TGTGCCAGCAGCTTATGGGACAGAGACCTCTACGAGCAGTACTTC | CASSLWDRDLYEQYF
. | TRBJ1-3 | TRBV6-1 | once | TGTGCCAGCAGTGAGCAGACGGGACAAATATTTGGAAACACCATATATTTT | CASSEQTGQIFGNTIYF
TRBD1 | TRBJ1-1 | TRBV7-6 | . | TGTGCCAGCGGGACAGGGTTTTTAGTGAATCCTGAAGCTTTCTTT | CASGTGFLVNPEAFF
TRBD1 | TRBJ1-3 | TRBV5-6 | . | TGTGCCAGCAGCCGCAGGGGGAACTCTGGAAACACCATATATTTT | CASSRRGNSGNTIYF
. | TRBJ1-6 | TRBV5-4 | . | TGTGCCAGCAGCTTGGGGCAGGGTTACAATTCACCCCTCCACTTT | CASSLGQGYNSPLHF
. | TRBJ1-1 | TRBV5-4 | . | TGTGCCAGCAGCCCGTGGGGGGGGCGGAACACTGAAGCTTTCTTT | CASSPWGGRNTEAFF
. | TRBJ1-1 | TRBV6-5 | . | TGTGCCAGCAGGAGGGGGATGAACACTGAAGCTTTCTTT | CASRRGMNTEAFF
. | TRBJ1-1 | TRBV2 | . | TGTGCCAGCATGATCCTAGCAGGGGACACTGAAGTTTTCTTT | CASMILAGDTEVFF
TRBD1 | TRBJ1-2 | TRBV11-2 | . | TGTGCCAGCAGCTCCTGGCCGGGACAGAGTAACTATGGCTACACCTTC | CASSSWPGQSNYGYTF
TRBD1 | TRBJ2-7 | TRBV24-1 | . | TGTGCCACCAGTGATTGGACAGGGGGCGGTTACGAGCAGTACTTC | CATSDWTGGGYEQYF
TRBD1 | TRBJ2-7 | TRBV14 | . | TGTGCCAGCAGCTTAACAGGGGAAGGCTCCTACGAGCAGTACTTC | CASSLTGEGSYEQYF
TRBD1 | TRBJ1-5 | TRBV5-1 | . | TGCGCCAGCGACTTCCTTGGGACAGTGGTTACGGGCAATCAGCCCCAGCATTTT | CASDFLGTVVTGNQPQHF
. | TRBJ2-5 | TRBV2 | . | TGTGCCAGCAGCTCCGACAGGGCGGGGGGGACCCAGTACTTC | CASSSDRAGGTQYF
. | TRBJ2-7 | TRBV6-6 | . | TGTGCCAGTATCCGGGACTTGGCCGGCGAGCAGTACTTC | CASIRDLAGEQYF
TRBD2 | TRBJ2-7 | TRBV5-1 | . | TGCGCCAGCAGCCAGACTAGCACAGGATACGAGCAGTACTTC | CASSQTSTGYEQYF